The following is a T cell receptor (beta chain) sequence with its context. The method was immunoSEQ multiplex PCR; TCRdb's version includes in-frame clones alone and lacks a portion of them. The sample records approximately 240,000 clones, approximately 90% being singletons. The CDR3 consists of 12 residues. Germline V gene sequence: CDR1 SGHNT, CDR2 YYREEE (reference sequence). Trimming removed 9 bases from V and 8 bases from J, with 17 bases in between. This sample was taken from a study of cytomegalovirus exposure and HLA in healthy donors. This chain joins TRBV5-4 and TRBJ1-2; maybe TRBD1 (5 bases). This clonotype originated in a woman aged 18-29 years in good health and CMV-seronegative. Sequenced sample: PBMCs. The DNA of the CDR3 is TGTGCCATCTACCGACCAGGGAAGGGCTACACCTTC. Translating it yields CAIYRPGKGYTF.